Presented here are 16 T cell receptor beta chains from one specimen sequenced in a study of blood T cell repertoires in COVID-19. TCRdb's copy holds only in-frame clones and misses some; the assay was immunoSEQ multiplex PCR. The profile shows about 210,000 clones, around 88% of them singletons. Sequences were obtained from PBMCs or T cells enriched from blood (not recorded which). All receptors derive from a woman in her thirties who had been exposed to COVID-19.

V usage is TRBV29-1 and J usage is TRBJ1-2; TRBD1 is a possible D gene (5 bases). This CDR3 has 11 residues. Germline lookup yields CDR1 SQVTM and CDR2 ANQGSEA. Trimming removed 7 bases at V and 8 bases at J, with 14 bases between. The CDR3 protein is CSAGGGAGYTF. The CDR3 nucleotides are TGCAGCGCCGGAGGAGGGGCCGGCTACACCTTC.

The genes are TRBV24-1 and TRBJ2-2; 7 nucleotides line up with TRBD2. The germline V gene encodes CDR1 KGHDR and CDR2 SFDVKD. V gave up 7 bases and J gave up 2 bases; unmatched junction bases: 9. This CDR3 has 16 residues. CDR3 residues: CATRSTGGGNTGELFF. The CDR3 coding sequence is TGTGCCACCAGATCCACTGGGGGGGGAAACACCGGGGAGCTGTTTTTT.

The chain joins TRBV18 to TRBJ1-6; 7 nucleotides match TRBD1. Germline CDR1 KGHSH, CDR2 LQKENI. The CDR3 consists of 15 residues. Trimming cost V 4 bases and J 7 bases; bases outside gene matches: 7. The CDR3 here is CASSRQGGLNSPLHF. The CDR3 DNA reads as TGTGCCAGCTCACGACAGGGTGGGCTAAATTCACCCCTCCACTTT.

The rearrangement uses TRBV21-1 and TRBJ1-1; no DNA check was done on the table's D call, TRBD1. TRBV21-1 corresponds to a pseudogene. This CDR3 comprises 16 residues. CDR3 DNA sequence: TGTGCCAGCAGCAAAGATGGTAGGGGTATGAACACTGAAGCTTTCTTT. Translating gives CASSKDGRGMNTEAFF.

This chain uses TRBV3-1 (or the pseudogene TRBV3-2) with TRBJ2-3; 12 bases align to TRBD2. With 3 bases clipped from V and 8 bases from J, the junction kept 6 bases outside the gene matches. The CDR3 has 15 residues. CDR1 is LGHDT, CDR2 YNNKEL, per germline (reference sequence). The CDR3 DNA sequence: TGTGCCAGCAGCCAGGCTAGCGGGGGGGGTGGTACGCAGTATTTT. Translation: CASSQASGGGGTQYF.

The gene calls are TRBV11-3 and TRBJ2-1; TRBD2 matches 10 bases. Per the germline V gene, CDR1 is SGHNT and CDR2 is YENEEA. V lost 5 bases to trimming and J lost 6 bases; unmatched junction nucleotides: 10. The CDR3 runs to 16 residues. Here the CDR3 reads CASSPEASGGANEQFF. CDR3 DNA sequence: TGTGCCAGCAGCCCTGAGGCCAGCGGGGGGGCCAATGAGCAGTTCTTC.

The chain recombines TRBV5-1 with TRBJ1-2; 7 nucleotides match TRBD1. Germline CDR1 is SGHRS and CDR2 is YFSETQ. The CDR3 loop spans 14 amino acids. J lost 6 bases, V lost 3 bases, and 8 bases had no gene match. CDR3 nucleotide sequence: TGCGCCAGCAGCTCTATGACAGGGACGCATGGCTACACCTTC. Protein sequence: CASSSMTGTHGYTF.

J is TRBJ2-1 and V is TRBV5-1; possible D gene TRBD1, 5 bases. The germline V gene has CDR1 SGHRS and CDR2 YFSETQ. The CDR3 spans 17 residues. V shed 4 bases and J shed 4 bases, with 21 bases lying between them. DNA for the CDR3: TGCGCCAGCAGCAAAGCTCGATGGGGAAGGGGTTACAATGAGCAGTTCTTC. Translating it yields CASSKARWGRGYNEQFF.

The chain couples TRBV2 to TRBJ2-1, with D possibly matching TRBD1 (6 bases). The germline V gene has CDR1 SNHLY and CDR2 FYNNEI. Trimming pared 7 bases from V and 0 bases from J, leaving 16 bases between. This CDR3 region has 16 residues. The CDR3 protein is CASNIFRDNSYNEQFF. As DNA, the CDR3 is TGTGCCAGCAATATCTTTCGGGACAACTCCTACAATGAGCAGTTCTTC.

This chain connects TRBV7-2 to TRBJ1-3; no definite D call. The CDR3 has 16 residues. CDR1 is SGHTA and CDR2 is FQGNSA in the germline V gene. Trimming took off 4 bases at V and 0 bases at J, with 13 bases between the two ends. This CDR3 reads CASSSSSGGSGNTIYF. CDR3 DNA sequence: TGTGCCAGCAGCTCGTCTTCCGGAGGCTCTGGAAACACCATATATTTT.

The chain couples TRBV30 to TRBJ2-1; 8 bases map to TRBD1. Germline V gene data show CDR1 as GTSNPN and CDR2 as SVGIG (reference sequence). The CDR3 is 16 amino acids. Losses at the gene ends were 0 bases for V and 9 bases for J; bases not matched to a gene: 13. DNA for the CDR3: TGTGCCTGGAGTGTAACAGGGGGTATACCGAAGGGTGAGCAGTTCTTC. This encodes CAWSVTGGIPKGEQFF. The full variable domain, with the rest looked up from reference TRBV30 and TRBJ2-1, is SQTIHQWPATLVQPVGSPLSLECTVEGTSNPNLYWYRQAAGRGLQLLFYSVGIGQISSEVPQNLSASRPQDRQFILSSKKLLLSDSGFYLCAWSVTGGIPKGEQFFGPGTRLTVL.

This rearrangement joins TRBV7-8 to TRBJ2-7, with 8 nucleotides matching TRBD1. The trim removed 2 bases at V and 1 base at J, leaving 7 bases unmatched. The CDR3 runs 16 residues. Germline V gene data show CDR1 as SGHVS and CDR2 as FQNEAQ. CDR3 nucleotides: TGTGCCAGCAGCTTACCCGGACAGGGAGCGTCCTACGAGCAGTACTTC. The encoded protein is CASSLPGQGASYEQYF.

CDR3: CAISGTSGPYEQYF. CDR3 in DNA: TGTGCCATCAGTGGGACTAGCGGACCCTACGAGCAGTACTTC. The V and J genes are TRBV10-3 and TRBJ2-7; 10 bases line up with TRBD2. The germline V gene has CDR1 ENHRY and CDR2 SYGVKD. This CDR3 is built from 14 residues. With V trimmed by 4 bases and J by 2 bases, 2 bases remained unmatched.

The V call is TRBV19, the J call TRBJ2-7, with TRBD1 matching over 9 bases. The V gene's germline CDR1 is LNHDA and CDR2 SQIVND (reference sequence). CDR3 length: 13 residues. Trimming took 4 bases from V and 7 from J; bases not matched to a gene: 5. For the CDR3, the DNA is TGTGCCAGTAGTACCGTACAGGGGGCAGAGCAGTACTTC. It encodes CASSTVQGAEQYF.

The chain links TRBV9 to TRBJ1-2; perhaps TRBD1 as D (6 bases). Germline assignment: CDR1 SGDLS and CDR2 YYNGEE. The V end was cut by 1 base, the J end by 0 bases, with 16 bases between. This CDR3 has 17 amino acids. In DNA, the CDR3 is TGTGCCAGCAGCGTATCCCTTATCAGGGGAGCTAACTATGGCTACACCTTC. Translating it yields CASSVSLIRGANYGYTF.

The CDR3 reads CASSGREDSSYNIQYF. CDR3 coding DNA: TGTGCCAGCAGTGGAAGAGAGGACAGTTCTTATAACATTCAGTACTTC. This chain joins TRBV6-1 and TRBJ2-4, with D perhaps matching TRBD1 (6 bases). The germline CDR1 and CDR2 sequences are MNHNS and SASEGT. The CDR3 is 16 amino acids. The ends were cut back, 4 bases at V and 7 bases at J, with 20 bases in the middle.